These 21 T cell receptor beta chains were sequenced from one sample in a study of siplizumab effects on memory and regulatory T cells. Produced via immunoSEQ multiplex PCR; TCRdb's table is partial and in-frame only. This repertoire shows about 98,000 clones, 92% found once; its top ten account for around 1.1%. The specimen was CD4+ T cells sorted from blood. The receptors shown here come from a human donor in good health.

CDR3 DNA sequence: TGTGCCAGTAGTATTCTCACTAGCGGGAGACGCGAGCAGTACTTC. Its protein is CASSILTSGRREQYF. The chain carries TRBV19 and TRBJ2-7; 11 bases are shared with TRBD2. The CDR3 contains 15 residues. Germline loops: CDR1 LNHDA, CDR2 SQIVND (reference sequence). The V gene end was trimmed by 3 bases and the J gene end by 6 bases; junction bases not matched to a gene: 7.

V usage is TRBV27 and J usage is TRBJ2-7, with a possible D match to TRBD1 (6 bases). The CDR3 loop spans 16 amino acids. The germline gives CDR1 MNHEY, CDR2 SMNVEV (reference sequence). Deletions cut 3 bases from V and 3 bases from J, with 18 bases between. CDR3: CASSLRVLGANYEQYF. Written as DNA, the CDR3 is TGTGCCAGCAGTTTGAGGGTCCTGGGGGCGAACTACGAGCAGTACTTC.

This chain links TRBV2 with TRBJ2-3; 11 bases are a match to TRBD1. V was clipped by 5 bases and J by 1 base; unmatched bases: 8. Germline loops: CDR1 SNHLY, CDR2 FYNNEI. The CDR3 is made up of 17 amino acids. CDR3 nucleotide sequence: TGTGCCAGCAGTCCGTCGGACAGGGGGCTGGGCACAGATACGCAGTATTTT. This gives the protein CASSPSDRGLGTDTQYF.

This clone occurred once. V and J are TRBV30 and TRBJ2-1; tentative D call: TRBD2 (5 bases). The CDR3 is 14 amino acids. The V and J ends lost 2 bases and 7 bases respectively, with 15 bases between them. Germline V gene sequence: CDR1 GTSNPN, CDR2 SVGIG (reference sequence). CDR3 residues: CAWSTRTRLNEQFF. CDR3 DNA sequence: TGTGCCTGGAGTACCCGGACTCGCTTGAATGAGCAGTTCTTC.

The V and J genes are TRBV13 and TRBJ2-4; D not certain. Germline V gives CDR1 PRHDT, CDR2 FYEKMQ (reference sequence). Deletions cut 5 bases from V and 1 base from J, with 18 bases between. CDR3 length: 17 amino acids. CDR3 coding DNA: TGTGCCAGCAGCCCCCCTGGTACCCGTCGGGCCAAAAACATTCAGTACTTC. It specifies CASSPPGTRRAKNIQYF.

The chain combines TRBV21-1 with TRBJ2-3; the D call in the table, TRBD2, was not verified against the DNA. TRBV21-1 is marked as a pseudogene. This CDR3 comprises 10 residues. CDR3 coding DNA: TGTGCCAGTCCCCGTGATACGCAGTATTTT. This codes for CASPRDTQYF.

This chain uses TRBV7-2 with TRBJ1-2; D not certain. The CDR3 extends over 13 amino acids. Trimming shortened V by 1 base and J by 6 bases, and 9 bases separated the two germline ends. Germline V lookup: CDR1 SGHTA, CDR2 FQGNSA. This CDR3 is CASSLGVADGYTF. The CDR3 DNA follows: TGTGCCAGCAGCTTAGGGGTTGCGGATGGCTACACCTTC.

The chain joins TRBV25-1 to TRBJ2-7, with D perhaps TRBD1 (5 bases). Germline CDR1 MGHDK, CDR2 SYGVNS. V lost 2 bases, J lost 0 bases, and 8 bases lay in between. CDR3 length: 14 residues. The CDR3 bases are TGTGCCAGCAGTGAAGCAGGGCCCTCCTACGAGCAGTACTTC. As protein: CASSEAGPSYEQYF.

In its sample, this clone was seen a few times. The chain carries TRBV27 and TRBJ1-1; 10 bases match TRBD1. This CDR3 is 16 amino acids long. Germline V gene lookup returns CDR1 MNHEY and CDR2 SMNVEV (reference sequence). V lost 5 bases, J lost 6 bases, and 12 bases stayed unmatched. CDR3 DNA: TGTGCCAGCAGTCCCCGTCCCGGGACAGGGGTGGCTGAAGCTTTCTTT. Translation gives CASSPRPGTGVAEAFF.

V gene TRBV7-2 combines with J gene TRBJ1-5; 8 positions agree with TRBD1. From germline, CDR1 is SGHTA and CDR2 FQGNSA. J was trimmed by 5 bases and V by 5 bases; bases with no gene match: 8. CDR3 size: 15 residues. Here the CDR3 reads CASSPGGRGDQPQHF. The DNA for the CDR3 is TGTGCCAGCAGCCCAGGGGGCAGGGGGGATCAGCCCCAGCATTTT.

The V and J genes are TRBV28 and TRBJ1-3; 10 positions match TRBD1. Trimming at V came to 5 bases and at J to 2 bases, leaving 3 bases not matched to a gene. The germline V gene has CDR1 MDHEN and CDR2 SYDVKM. The CDR3 contains 15 residues. The CDR3: CASSPGTGAGNTIYF. The CDR3 DNA is TGTGCCAGCAGTCCGGGGACAGGGGCTGGAAACACCATATATTTT.

This chain links TRBV25-1 with TRBJ2-5; tentatively, D is TRBD1 (5 bases). The CDR3 has 14 residues. CDR1 and CDR2 from the germline V gene are MGHDK and SYGVNS. The V and J ends lost 5 bases and 3 bases respectively, with 13 bases between them. The chain's CDR3 is CASSRPGLEETQYF. DNA for the CDR3: TGTGCCAGCAGTAGACCAGGGTTAGAAGAGACCCAGTACTTC.

V gene TRBV12-5 combines with J gene TRBJ2-2; D perhaps matches TRBD2 (6 bases). The CDR3 totals 13 residues. Trimming removed 4 bases from V and 7 bases from J, with 10 bases in between. Germline values: CDR1 LGHNT, CDR2 FRNRAP. DNA for the CDR3: TGTGCTAGTGGTTCGGGAGCGCACGGGGAGCTGTTTTTT. It is translated as CASGSGAHGELFF.

The CDR3 sequence: CASSFLTGEKLFF. The CDR3 DNA reads TGTGCCAGCAGCTTCCTCACAGGGGAAAAACTGTTTTTT. This rearrangement joins TRBV5-8 to TRBJ1-4, with D maybe TRBD1 (6 bases). Germline V CDR1 and CDR2: SGHTS, YDEGEE. This CDR3 contains 13 residues. V was trimmed by 2 bases and J by 8 bases, leaving 10 bases between them.

This clone was detected once. The CDR3 is CASIPSGTGAIEQYF. As DNA, the CDR3 is TGTGCCAGCATCCCCTCTGGGACAGGGGCCATCGAGCAGTACTTC. This chain links TRBV27 with TRBJ2-7; 10 bases align to TRBD1. V trimming: 7 bases; J trimming: 6 bases; junction bases outside the gene matches: 12. Germline-derived CDR1 and CDR2 are MNHEY and SMNVEV (reference sequence). The CDR3 loop spans 15 amino acids.

This clone is a singleton in its sample. The chain has TRBV28 and TRBJ2-7; D perhaps matches TRBD2 (6 bases). Germline values: CDR1 MDHEN, CDR2 SYDVKM. Trimming removed 10 bases at V and 4 bases at J, with 20 bases between. CDR3 length equals 14 residues. The CDR3 coding sequence is TGTGCCACCCGAGGCGGGAATGGGAGGTACGAGCAGTACTTC. Translating gives CATRGGNGRYEQYF. Full variable domain (remainder filled in from reference TRBV28 and TRBJ2-7): DVKVTQSSRYLVKRTGEKVFLECVQDMDHENMFWYRQDPGLGLRLIYFSYDVKMKEKGDIPEGYSVSREKKERFSLILESASTNQTSMYLCATRGGNGRYEQYFGPGTRLTVT.

The V and J genes are TRBV29-1 and TRBJ2-1; no clear D gene. Germline CDR1 and CDR2: SQVTM and ANQGSEA. The V and J ends lost 7 bases and 7 bases respectively, with 14 bases between them. This CDR3 has 12 amino acids. CDR3 sequence: CSALRYYNEQFF. In DNA form, the CDR3 reads TGCAGCGCCCTCCGGTATTATAATGAGCAGTTCTTC.

There are a few counts of this clone. The chain recombines TRBV5-4 with TRBJ2-3, with 10 positions matching TRBD2. The trim removed 4 bases at V and 5 bases at J, leaving 7 bases unmatched. The CDR3 sequence is 15 residues long. Looked up from germline, CDR1 is SGHNT and CDR2 is YYREEE (reference sequence). CDR3 coding DNA: TGTGCCAGCAGCCGAAGCGGGAGGGCCGAAGATACGCAGTATTTT. Translating it yields CASSRSGRAEDTQYF.

The rearrangement uses TRBV5-1 and TRBJ2-7; no firm D call. Germline V CDR1 and CDR2: SGHRS, YFSETQ. The CDR3 consists of 14 residues. Deletions cut 1 base from V and 1 base from J, with 9 bases between. The CDR3 loop is CASSLTITSYEQYF. The CDR3, as DNA: TGCGCCAGCAGCTTGACAATTACTTCCTACGAGCAGTACTTC.

The chain carries TRBV12-2 and TRBJ2-5. TRBV12-2 is annotated as a pseudogene. This CDR3 is 12 amino acids long. The DNA of the CDR3 is TGTGCAAGTCGCTTCAGTGAGGAGACCCAGTACTTC. It codes for CASRFSEETQYF.

The chain combines TRBV10-2 with TRBJ2-2; 7 positions match TRBD2. This CDR3 region has 15 residues. V shed 7 bases, J shed 5 bases, and the junction held 10 bases outside the gene matches. Germline V gene sequence: CDR1 WSHSY, CDR2 SAAADI. The CDR3 region is CASTSGWEGTGELFF. The CDR3 region has the DNA TGCGCCAGCACCTCAGGTTGGGAGGGTACCGGGGAGCTGTTTTTT.